Below, 29 T cell receptor beta chains from the same sample are listed, as sequenced in a study of T cell responses to AZD1222 COVID-19 vaccine. Data came from immunoSEQ multiplex PCR; TCRdb stores just in-frame clones and leaves some out. The table lists roughly 150,000 clones, about 90% of them singletons, with about 6.5% in the top ten. The starting material was peripheral blood, obtained 28 days after the second AZD1222 dose. All receptors come from an adult who received the AZD1222 COVID-19 vaccine.

The rearrangement links TRBV6-2 or TRBV6-3 to TRBJ1-1; D might be TRBD1 (5 bases). Germline V gene sequence: CDR1 MNHEY, CDR2 SVGEGT. Between the trimmed V and J ends, which lost 6 bases and 0 bases, there was a span of 14 bases. The CDR3 has 15 amino acids. The CDR3 loop reads CASSPDSLMNTEAFF. Here the CDR3 DNA reads TGTGCCAGCAGCCCTGACAGCCTCATGAACACTGAAGCTTTCTTT.

This CDR3 reads CATSSGTWNTGELFF. CDR3 sequence (DNA): TGTGCCACCAGTAGTGGGACATGGAACACCGGGGAGCTGTTTTTT. The V and J genes are TRBV24-1 and TRBJ2-2; the D gene is possibly TRBD1 (6 bases). The CDR3 runs to 15 residues. V was clipped by 6 bases and J by 1 base, with 11 bases between them. The germline CDR1 and CDR2 sequences are KGHDR and SFDVKD.

The chain uses TRBV16 and TRBJ1-2; D gene unclear. Germline V gene lookup returns CDR1 KGHSY and CDR2 FQNENV. CDR3 length: 16 residues. Trimming took 5 bases from V and 5 from J, leaving 21 bases between them. DNA of the CDR3: TGTGCCAGCAGCAAAAAGACCTCTCTCGTACTTTATGGCTACACCTTC. Translating it yields CASSKKTSLVLYGYTF.

In nucleotides, the CDR3 is TGTGCCGCAGGCAGGGCAGGGACTGAAGCTTTCTTT. Its protein is CAAGRAGTEAFF. This chain connects TRBV30 to TRBJ1-1, with D possibly TRBD1 on 5 matching bases. The CDR3 runs to 12 residues. With 8 bases removed from V and 5 bases from J, the gap between germline ends came to 15 bases. Germline lookup yields CDR1 GTSNPN and CDR2 SVGIG (reference sequence).

CDR3 loop: CASSLLAGGNTGELFF. Written as DNA, the CDR3 is TGCGCCAGCAGCTTACTAGCGGGAGGGAACACCGGGGAGCTGTTTTTT. The gene calls are TRBV5-1 and TRBJ2-2; 12 nucleotides agree with TRBD2. Germline-derived CDR1 and CDR2 are SGHRS and YFSETQ. Trimming removed 2 bases from V and 1 base from J; junction bases left unmatched: 0. CDR3 size: 16 residues. Filled out from reference TRBV5-1 and TRBJ2-2, the complete variable domain reads KAGVTQTPRYLIKTRGQQVTLSCSPISGHRSVSWYQQTPGQGLQFLFEYFSETQRNKGNFPGRFSGRQFSNSRSEMNVSTLELGDSALYLCASSLLAGGNTGELFFGEGSRLTVL.

The chain carries TRBV20-1 and TRBJ1-2; D is uncertain. The CDR3 covers 10 residues. The V end was cut by 6 bases, the J end by 8 bases, with 10 bases between. CDR1 and CDR2 from the germline V gene are DFQATT and SNEGSKA (reference sequence). CDR3 in amino acids: CSALDGGYTF. In nucleotides, the CDR3 is TGCAGTGCCTTAGACGGGGGCTACACCTTC.

CDR3 sequence: CASSLRQADYGYTF. In nucleotides, the CDR3 is TGTGCCAGCAGCCTAAGACAGGCCGACTATGGCTACACCTTC. This chain links TRBV7-9 with TRBJ1-2; a weak D match, TRBD1 (6 bases). This CDR3 comprises 14 residues. Trimming cost V 5 bases and J 3 bases, with 13 bases left between them. CDR1 and CDR2 (germline): SEHNR, FQNEAQ (reference sequence). Combining the CDR3 with reference TRBV7-9 and TRBJ1-2 gives the whole variable domain DTGVSQNPRHKITKRGQNVTFRCDPISEHNRLYWYRQTLGQGPEFLTYFQNEAQLEKSRLLSDRFSAERPKGSFSTLEIQRTEQGDSAMYLCASSLRQADYGYTFGSGTRLTVV.

The chain combines TRBV6-5 with TRBJ1-6; no clear D gene. CDR1 and CDR2 from the germline V gene are MNHEY and SVGAGI. Trimming cost V 1 base and J 6 bases, with 4 bases left between them. CDR3 size: 13 residues. The CDR3 is CASSYYGNSPLHF. Here the CDR3 DNA reads TGTGCCAGCAGTTACTATGGTAATTCACCCCTCCACTTT.

The gene calls are TRBV5-4 and TRBJ2-7, with D possibly being TRBD1 (6 bases). Germline V gene sequence: CDR1 SGHNT, CDR2 YYREEE (reference sequence). This CDR3 comprises 12 residues. V was pared by 3 bases and J by 4 bases, with 8 bases between. The CDR3 nucleotides read TGTGCCAGCAGCTACGACAGGTACGAGCAGTACTTC. Protein product: CASSYDRYEQYF.

This sequence joins TRBV4-2 and TRBJ1-1; no firm D call. V was clipped by 3 bases and J by 7 bases, with 12 bases between them. This CDR3 is built from 13 residues. CDR1 is LGHNA and CDR2 is YNFKEQ in the germline V gene. The CDR3 DNA reads as TGTGCCAGCAGCCATAGTCGGGGTTTTGAAGCTTTCTTT. Its translation is CASSHSRGFEAFF.

This clone was picked up one time. The chain links TRBV24-1 to TRBJ1-5; D is unclear. Germline V gene lookup returns CDR1 KGHDR and CDR2 SFDVKD. The germline V and J ends were trimmed by 4 bases and 5 bases, with 11 bases remaining between them. The CDR3 is 14 residues long. CDR3 sequence: CATSDPGSDQPQHF. The CDR3 region has the DNA TGTGCCACCAGTGACCCCGGGTCAGATCAGCCCCAGCATTTT.

V gene TRBV14 combines with J gene TRBJ1-4, with TRBD1 matching 8 bases. The CDR3 sequence is 17 residues long. Germline values: CDR1 SGHDN, CDR2 FVKESK. The ends lost 0 bases at V and 0 bases at J; junction bases unmatched: 3. This CDR3 reads CASSQDGDRTTNEKLFF. CDR3 nucleotide sequence: TGTGCCAGCAGCCAAGATGGGGACAGGACAACTAATGAAAAACTGTTTTTT. Full variable domain (remainder filled in from reference TRBV14 and TRBJ1-4): EAGVTQFPSHSVIEKGQTVTLRCDPISGHDNLYWYRRVMGKEIKFLLHFVKESKQDESGMPNNRFLAERTGGTYSTLKVQPAELEDSGVYFCASSQDGDRTTNEKLFFGSGTQLSVL.

The DNA for the CDR3 is TGTGCCTGGAGTGTACGAACAGTCGGAAATGAAAAACTGTTTTTT. This gives the protein CAWSVRTVGNEKLFF. The rearrangement links TRBV30 to TRBJ1-4, with D unresolved. Deletions cut 0 bases from V and 5 bases from J, with 13 bases between. Germline values: CDR1 GTSNPN, CDR2 SVGIG (reference sequence). The CDR3 extends over 15 amino acids.

This clone was observed once. The V gene is TRBV18, the J gene TRBJ2-5, with D possibly matching TRBD1 (5 bases). Trimming took 5 bases from V and 5 from J, leaving 9 bases between them. The CDR3 is 12 residues long. The germline gives CDR1 KGHSH, CDR2 LQKENI. The CDR3 region is CASSAKGETQYF. CDR3 nucleotides: TGTGCCAGCTCAGCCAAGGGGGAGACCCAGTACTTC. The full variable domain, completed using reference TRBV18 and TRBJ2-5, is NAGVMQNPRHLVRRRGQEARLRCSPMKGHSHVYWYRQLPEEGLKFMVYLQKENIIDESGMPKERFSAEFPKEGPSILRIQQVVRGDSAAYFCASSAKGETQYFGPGTRLLVL.

The genes are TRBV6-5 and TRBJ1-2; D is ambiguous. The V gene lost 6 bases and the J gene lost 4 bases, with 12 bases spanning the gap. Looked up from germline, CDR1 is MNHEY and CDR2 is SVGAGI. This CDR3 is 13 amino acids long. The CDR3 is CASSQTDSYGYTF. The CDR3 nucleotides are TGTGCCAGCAGCCAAACCGATTCCTATGGCTACACCTTC.

The chain is built from TRBV6-2 or TRBV6-3 and TRBJ1-2, with D possibly being TRBD1 (6 bases). The CDR3 totals 16 residues. CDR1 MNHEY and CDR2 SVGEGT come from the germline V gene. Deletions cut 5 bases from V and 2 bases from J, with 18 bases between. For the CDR3, the DNA is TGTGCCAGCAGTGCAGACAGGACTCTACGGAACTATGGCTACACCTTC. Protein product: CASSADRTLRNYGYTF.

This clone occurred a few times. The chain carries TRBV14 and TRBJ2-2; 7 nucleotides agree with TRBD2. The CDR3 has 16 amino acids. The germline gives CDR1 SGHDN, CDR2 FVKESK. J was trimmed by 4 bases and V by 1 base; bases with no gene match: 6. The DNA of the CDR3 is TGTGCCAGCAGCCAAGTGGGCGGGAGAAGCACCGGGGAGCTGTTTTTT. It codes for CASSQVGGRSTGELFF.

The chain combines TRBV7-9 with TRBJ1-2; TRBD1 might be the D (5 bases). V lost 5 bases to trimming and J lost 5 bases, with 15 bases between them. The CDR3 contains 14 residues. The germline CDR1 and CDR2 sequences are SEHNR and FQNEAQ (reference sequence). The CDR3 DNA is TGTGCCAGCAGCCCCGGGCAGGGTGGGTATGGCTACACCTTC. Translating gives CASSPGQGGYGYTF.

The chain couples TRBV2 to TRBJ1-2, with 9 positions matching TRBD1. J was trimmed by 3 bases and V by 7 bases; bases with no gene match: 6. The CDR3 totals 14 residues. In germline, CDR1 is SNHLY, CDR2 FYNNEI. CDR3: CASNLQGADYGYTF. DNA of the CDR3: TGTGCCAGCAACCTACAGGGGGCGGACTATGGCTACACCTTC.

The chain couples TRBV28 to TRBJ1-4; D gene uncertain. V gave up 3 bases and J gave up 7 bases, with 12 bases separating them. This CDR3 spans 14 amino acids. CDR1 and CDR2 (germline): MDHEN, SYDVKM. CDR3 sequence (DNA): TGTGCCAGCAGTTTCGGAGTGAAAGCTGAAAAACTGTTTTTT. Residues: CASSFGVKAEKLFF. Looking up the rest from reference TRBV28 and TRBJ1-4 gives the full variable domain: DVKVTQSSRYLVKRTGEKVFLECVQDMDHENMFWYRQDPGLGLRLIYFSYDVKMKEKGDIPEGYSVSREKKERFSLILESASTNQTSMYLCASSFGVKAEKLFFGSGTQLSVL.

This chain links TRBV10-3 with TRBJ2-5, with a possible D match to TRBD2 (5 bases). Per the germline V gene, CDR1 is ENHRY and CDR2 is SYGVKD. The ends were cut back, 10 bases at V and 5 bases at J, with 11 bases in the middle. The CDR3 sequence is 11 residues long. CDR3 sequence (DNA): TGTGCCACTCGATCGGGGGAGACCCAGTACTTC. Protein: CATRSGETQYF.

The genes are TRBV19 and TRBJ2-2, with 8 bases that match TRBD1. Germline trimming cut 5 bases from V and 5 bases from J; bases unmatched to any gene: 10. Germline V gene sequence: CDR1 LNHDA, CDR2 SQIVND (reference sequence). The CDR3 contains 16 residues. The CDR3: CASSLGQGAGTGELFF. In DNA, the CDR3 is TGTGCCAGTAGTCTCGGGCAGGGGGCTGGTACCGGGGAGCTGTTTTTT.

This chain links TRBV21-1 with TRBJ2-7; the table's D call, TRBD2, has no DNA check behind it. TRBV21-1 is described as a pseudogene. The CDR3 extends over 16 amino acids. The DNA for the CDR3 is TGTGCCAGCAGCAAATCACTAGCGGAGGCCTTTTACGAGCAGTACTTC. Residues: CASSKSLAEAFYEQYF.

V gene TRBV3-1 (or the pseudogene TRBV3-2) combines with J gene TRBJ1-6; the D gene is possibly TRBD1 (5 bases). Per germline, CDR1 LGHDT and CDR2 YNNKEL (reference sequence). This CDR3 is built from 14 residues. The V and J ends lost 3 bases and 11 bases respectively, with 14 bases between them. CDR3 DNA: TGTGCCAGCAGCCACGGGAGGGGCAGGGCACCCCTCCACTTT. Residues: CASSHGRGRAPLHF.

This sequence joins TRBV6-5 and TRBJ1-6; D unclear. The CDR3 loop spans 14 amino acids. The germline V gene encodes CDR1 MNHEY and CDR2 SVGAGI. The V gene lost 2 bases and the J gene lost 10 bases, with 12 bases spanning the gap. CDR3 in DNA: TGTGCCAGCAGTTACCTCAATCCTCGGTCACCCCTCCACTTT. It yields the protein CASSYLNPRSPLHF.

V gene TRBV12-3 or TRBV12-4 combines with J gene TRBJ1-3; D call uncertain. V was shortened by 3 bases and J by 8 bases, with 8 bases between the two germline ends. The CDR3 is made up of 12 amino acids. This CDR3 is CASSLSWDTIYF. CDR3 DNA sequence: TGTGCCAGCAGTTTGTCCTGGGACACCATATATTTT.

This chain links TRBV20-1 with TRBJ2-2; D is ambiguous. CDR1 and CDR2 from the germline V gene are DFQATT and SNEGSKA (reference sequence). V lost 4 bases to trimming and J lost 6 bases, with 6 bases between them. There are 11 residues in the CDR3. The CDR3 reads CSANFPGELFF. The CDR3 DNA follows: TGCAGTGCTAATTTCCCCGGGGAGCTGTTTTTT.

The genes are TRBV5-4 and TRBJ1-1; D call uncertain. V lost 1 base and J lost 0, with 10 bases in between. The germline gives CDR1 SGHNT, CDR2 YYREEE (reference sequence). The CDR3 extends over 15 amino acids. The CDR3 DNA reads as TGTGCCAGCAGCTTGATTTCTGAGATGAACACTGAAGCTTTCTTT. As protein: CASSLISEMNTEAFF. The full variable domain, rest sourced from reference TRBV5-4 and TRBJ1-1, is ETGVTQSPTHLIKTRGQQVTLRCSSQSGHNTVSWYQQALGQGPQFIFQYYREEENGRGNFPPRFSGLQFPNYSSELNVNALELDDSALYLCASSLISEMNTEAFFGQGTRLTVV.

V usage is TRBV25-1 and J usage is TRBJ2-2; 7 bases match TRBD1. J was trimmed by 1 base and V by 3 bases; bases with no gene match: 5. The CDR3 loop spans 16 amino acids. From germline, CDR1 is MGHDK and CDR2 SYGVNS. The CDR3 loop reads CASSDPRQGNTGELFF. Written as DNA, the CDR3 is TGTGCCAGCAGTGATCCCCGACAGGGGAACACCGGGGAGCTGTTTTTT.